This T cell receptor (beta chain) was sequenced in a study of shared clonotypes between healthy human individuals. Assay: immunoSEQ multiplex PCR; the TCRdb copy retains only in-frame clones and omits some. The sample consists of 2,100,000 or so clones, about 94% of them appearing once. V trimming: 5 bases; J trimming: 7 bases; junction bases outside the gene matches: 5. Germline-derived CDR1 and CDR2 are MGHRA and YSYEKL. This CDR3 spans 14 amino acids. Participating donors were healthy, HIV-negative adults free of recent acute infections or vaccinations. The receptor comes from a man younger than 30 in good health. Sequencing was carried out using naive CD4+ T cells sorted from blood. The subset was: CD45RA+ positively selected. V and J are TRBV4-1 and TRBJ2-3; 11 nucleotides match TRBD1. CDR3 nucleotides: TGCGCCAGCAGCTTGGACAGGGGGCCATATACGCAGTATTTT. It translates to CASSLDRGPYTQYF.